This T cell receptor (beta chain) was found in a study of T cells in tuberculosis. Study in general: T cells were selected with CD1B tetramers loaded with glucose monomycolate. This South African cohort compared adolescents with or without latent tuberculosis against adults with active tuberculosis.

Study-wide results and limits: Active tuberculosis patients had shorter CDR3-alpha; the beta difference was nonsignificant.

Indicated time point: new active TB diagnosis, blood taken before or within 7 days of starting treatment. V was cut by 2 bases and J by 7 bases, with 15 bases left in between. Per germline, CDR1 MDHEN and CDR2 SYDVKM. The CDR3 has 15 amino acids. For this clone: No antigen is known for it.

Using immunoSEQ multiplex PCR, the repertoire was profiled, and TCRdb retains in-frame clones only, with some absent. The table records tens of thousands of clones, around 85% of them present only once. This clonotype was obtained from an adult with tuberculosis. The chain joins TRBV28 to TRBJ1-5; tentative D call: TRBD1 (6 bases). The sequencing used PBMCs, collected at tuberculosis diagnosis. Here the CDR3 DNA reads TGTGCCAGCAGTTTAGGCAGGGGAACCCTCCAGCCCCAGCATTTT. Protein product: CASSLGRGTLQPQHF.